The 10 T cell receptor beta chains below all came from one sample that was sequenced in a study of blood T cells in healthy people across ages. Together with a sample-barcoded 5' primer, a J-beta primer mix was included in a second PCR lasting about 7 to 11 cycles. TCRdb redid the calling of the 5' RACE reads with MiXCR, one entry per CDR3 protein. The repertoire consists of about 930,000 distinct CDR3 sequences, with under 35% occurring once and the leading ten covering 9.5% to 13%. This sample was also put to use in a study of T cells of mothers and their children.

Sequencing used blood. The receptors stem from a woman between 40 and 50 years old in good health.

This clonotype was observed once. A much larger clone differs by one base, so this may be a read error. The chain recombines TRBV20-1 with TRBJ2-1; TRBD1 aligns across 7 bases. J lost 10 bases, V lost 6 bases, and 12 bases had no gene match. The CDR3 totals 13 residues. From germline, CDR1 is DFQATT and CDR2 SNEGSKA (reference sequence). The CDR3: CSAKRQGSYEQFF. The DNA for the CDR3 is TGCAGTGCCAAAAGACAGGGTTCCTACGAGCAGTTCTTC.

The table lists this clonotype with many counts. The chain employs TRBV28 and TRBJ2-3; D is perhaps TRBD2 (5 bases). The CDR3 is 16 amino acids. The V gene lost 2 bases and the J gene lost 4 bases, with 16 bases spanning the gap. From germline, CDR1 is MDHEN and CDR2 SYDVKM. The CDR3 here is CASSLKSPGNADTQYF. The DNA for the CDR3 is TGTGCCAGCAGTTTAAAGTCTCCGGGGAACGCAGATACGCAGTATTTT. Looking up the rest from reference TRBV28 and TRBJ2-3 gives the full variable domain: DVKVTQSSRYLVKRTGEKVFLECVQDMDHENMFWYRQDPGLGLRLIYFSYDVKMKEKGDIPEGYSVSREKKERFSLILESASTNQTSMYLCASSLKSPGNADTQYFGPGTRLTVL.

CDR3 loop: CASGEVTGNTIYF. As DNA, the CDR3 is TGTGCCAGCGGAGAGGTAACTGGAAACACCATATATTTT. V and J are TRBV9 and TRBJ1-3, with D unclear. The CDR3 sequence is 13 residues long. The V gene's germline CDR1 is SGDLS and CDR2 YYNGEE. V shed 7 bases and J shed 2 bases, with 10 bases lying between them.

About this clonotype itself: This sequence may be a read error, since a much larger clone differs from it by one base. In DNA, the CDR3 is TGTGCCAGCGCAGAACAGGGGGCGGGCTATGGCTACACCTTC. Its translation is CASAEQGAGYGYTF. V usage is TRBV12-3 or TRBV12-4 and J usage is TRBJ1-2; 9 positions match TRBD1. The CDR3 extends over 14 amino acids. The J segment lost 4 bases and the V segment lost 8 bases, leaving 8 bases of the junction unmatched.

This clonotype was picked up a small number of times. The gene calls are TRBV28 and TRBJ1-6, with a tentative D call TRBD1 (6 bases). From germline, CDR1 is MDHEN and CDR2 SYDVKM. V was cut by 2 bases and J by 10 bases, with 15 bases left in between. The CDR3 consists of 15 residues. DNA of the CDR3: TGTGCCAGCAGTTTAGGGGGGCAGGTACTCTCACCCCTCCACTTT. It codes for CASSLGGQVLSPLHF.

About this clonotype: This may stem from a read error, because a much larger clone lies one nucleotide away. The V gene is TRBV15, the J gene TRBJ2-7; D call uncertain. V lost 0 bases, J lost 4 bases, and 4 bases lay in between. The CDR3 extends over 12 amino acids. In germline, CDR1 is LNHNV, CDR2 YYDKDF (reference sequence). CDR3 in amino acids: CATSRDGYEQYF. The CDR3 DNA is TGTGCCACCAGCAGAGACGGGTACGAGCAGTACTTC.

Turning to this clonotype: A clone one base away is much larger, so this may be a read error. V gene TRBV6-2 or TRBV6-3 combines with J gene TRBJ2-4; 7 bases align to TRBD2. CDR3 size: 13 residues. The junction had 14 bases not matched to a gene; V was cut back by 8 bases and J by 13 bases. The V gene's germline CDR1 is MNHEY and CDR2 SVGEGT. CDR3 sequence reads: CASRLAGAHEQYF. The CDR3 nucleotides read TGTGCCAGCCGACTAGCTGGGGCGCATGAGCAGTACTTC.

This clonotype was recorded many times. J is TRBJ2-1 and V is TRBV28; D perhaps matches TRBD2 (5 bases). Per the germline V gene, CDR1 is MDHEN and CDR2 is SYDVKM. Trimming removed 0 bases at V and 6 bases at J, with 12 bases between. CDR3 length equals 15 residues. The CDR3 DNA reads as TGTGCCAGCAGTTTATGGACGGGGTTCGTCAATGAGCAGTTCTTC. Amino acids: CASSLWTGFVNEQFF.

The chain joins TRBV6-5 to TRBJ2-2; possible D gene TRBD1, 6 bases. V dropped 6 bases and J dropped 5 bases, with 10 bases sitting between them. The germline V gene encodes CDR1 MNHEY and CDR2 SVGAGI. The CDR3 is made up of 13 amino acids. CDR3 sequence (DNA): TGTGCCAGCAGCTGGGGGACAACCGGGGAGCTGTTTTTT. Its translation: CASSWGTTGELFF.

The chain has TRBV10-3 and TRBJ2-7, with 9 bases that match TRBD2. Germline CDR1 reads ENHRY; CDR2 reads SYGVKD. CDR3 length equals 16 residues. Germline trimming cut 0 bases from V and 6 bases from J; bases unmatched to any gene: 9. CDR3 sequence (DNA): TGTGCCATCAGTGAGTCGATTGCGGGGGGGCCCCTCGAGCAGTACTTC. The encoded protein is CAISESIAGGPLEQYF.